These 2 T cell receptor beta chains originate from one sample sequenced in a study of CD8 T cells in ankylosing spondylitis (dated by TCRdb to between 2016 and 2019). Library method: 5' RACE. The instrument was an Illumina HiSeq 2500. Starting from the raw public reads, TCRdb applied fastp trimming at Q25, assembled clones with MiXCR and retained in-frame beta chains. Every entry covers one CDR3 protein and lists the most common genes and DNA from its rows. The sample table lists a few hundred thousand distinct CDR3 sequences, 18% of them with a count of one. The top ten hold over 25% of the sample. Material: blood, either unsorted or a sorted T cell fraction (not recorded which). The source is a male donor with ankylosing spondylitis or in good health (not recorded which).

This chain's CDR3 is CASSPQPGTYEQYF. The CDR3 coding sequence is TGCGCCAGCAGCCCTCAGCCGGGGACCTACGAGCAGTACTTC. This chain connects TRBV4-1 to TRBJ2-7, with TRBD2 as a possible D gene (5 bases). The length of the CDR3 is 14 residues. Germline assignment: CDR1 MGHRA and CDR2 YSYEKL. Trimming shortened V by 4 bases and J by 2 bases, and 12 bases separated the two germline ends.

The rearrangement uses TRBV5-1 and TRBJ2-3; possibly TRBD2 for D (5 bases). CDR3 length: 13 amino acids. V was clipped by 7 bases and J by 6 bases, with 15 bases between them. The germline gives CDR1 SGHRS, CDR2 YFSETQ. CDR3 bases: TGCGCCAGCGGCCCGACTACTCCGGATACGCAGTATTTT. This sequence encodes CASGPTTPDTQYF.